These 22 T cell receptor beta chains were all obtained from the same sample, sequenced in a study of human T cells and chemical hapten exposure (dated by TCRdb to 2020 to 2023). Receptor libraries were prepared by RACE. TCRdb lists the instrument as NextSeq 500. TCRdb reanalyzed the raw reads on its own, using fastp at Q25 for trimming and MiXCR for clone calling, and kept in-frame beta chains. Identical CDR3 proteins give one entry, which carries the most common genes and DNA. The sample table holds more than 250,000 distinct CDR3 sequences, of which 8.6% were seen once. Approximately 2.2% of the sample lies in the top ten. What this sample's time point label stands for: pre-sensitization, week 0. In light of the paper, this sample's treatment or condition label describes: therapeutic diphenylcyclopropenone sensitization with weekly scalp DPC. The sequenced sample was whole blood, obtained in connection with sensitization to the hapten diphenylcyclopropenone (DPC). The receptors stem from a woman aged 40 to 55 with alopecia areata. Some clones in this sample may be carry-over from other donors' samples.

This clonotype was seen a few times. This chain joins TRBV28 and TRBJ2-2, with 9 nucleotides matching TRBD2. J was trimmed by 6 bases and V by 2 bases; bases with no gene match: 4. CDR1 is MDHEN and CDR2 is SYDVKM in the germline V gene. The CDR3 consists of 15 residues. CDR3 in amino acids: CASSLVAGVAGELFF. The DNA of the CDR3 is TGTGCCAGCAGTTTAGTAGCGGGAGTGGCCGGGGAGCTGTTTTTT.

This chain connects TRBV28 to TRBJ1-4, with 7 positions matching TRBD1. V was pared by 4 bases and J by 6 bases, with 5 bases of the junction left unmatched. Per the germline V gene, CDR1 is MDHEN and CDR2 is SYDVKM. The CDR3 runs 14 residues. CDR3: CASSSGGADEKLFF. The CDR3 DNA reads TGTGCCAGCAGTTCAGGGGGAGCGGATGAAAAACTGTTTTTT.

This clonotype was detected a few times. The chain joins TRBV28 to TRBJ1-4; D perhaps matches TRBD1 (5 bases). The CDR3 totals 13 residues. CDR1 MDHEN and CDR2 SYDVKM come from the germline V gene. V was clipped by 6 bases and J by 11 bases, with 16 bases between them. The CDR3 sequence is CASSGTVKGKLFF. CDR3 in DNA: TGTGCCAGCAGCGGGACGGTCAAAGGGAAACTGTTTTTT.

The rearrangement joins TRBV6-1 to TRBJ2-7; 8 nucleotides match TRBD1. V was clipped by 4 bases and J by 3 bases; unmatched bases: 2. CDR1 is MNHNS and CDR2 is SASEGT in the germline V gene. The CDR3 is made up of 13 amino acids. This CDR3 is CASSVGQVYEQYF. Written as DNA, the CDR3 is TGTGCCAGCAGTGTGGGACAGGTCTACGAGCAGTACTTC.

This sequence joins TRBV28 and TRBJ1-2; D is perhaps TRBD1 (5 bases). Between the trimmed V and J ends, which lost 3 bases and 3 bases, there was a span of 11 bases. This CDR3 is built from 14 residues. Germline loops: CDR1 MDHEN, CDR2 SYDVKM. This CDR3 is CASSLGQHHYGYTF. The CDR3, as DNA: TGTGCCAGCAGTTTGGGGCAGCACCACTATGGCTACACCTTC.

This clonotype was observed a handful of times. The chain employs TRBV5-1 and TRBJ1-2; no reliable D call. Trimming stripped 1 base from V and 8 bases from J, with 12 bases between. CDR1 is SGHRS, CDR2 YFSETQ, per germline. There are 13 residues in the CDR3. In DNA form, the CDR3 reads TGCGCCAGCAGCTTGAGCCCCTCTGGGGGCTACACCTTC. Translated, it gives CASSLSPSGGYTF.

The V and J genes are TRBV10-3 and TRBJ2-1, with 7 nucleotides matching TRBD2. This CDR3 contains 12 residues. After removal of 6 bases from V and 8 bases from J, the junction contained 4 bases not matched to a gene. Germline CDR1 is ENHRY and CDR2 is SYGVKD. CDR3 region: CAIRPAGDEQFF. CDR3 nucleotide sequence: TGTGCCATCAGACCGGCGGGGGATGAGCAGTTCTTC.

There are a few counts of this clonotype. The chain recombines TRBV20-1 with TRBJ2-2; D gene ambiguous. The CDR3 has 13 amino acids. V lost 6 bases and J lost 0, with 8 bases in between. CDR1 and CDR2 from the germline V gene are DFQATT and SNEGSKA (reference sequence). The CDR3 sequence is CSATGPNTGELFF. DNA of the CDR3: TGCAGTGCGACGGGCCCGAACACCGGGGAGCTGTTTTTT.

The chain uses TRBV29-1 and TRBJ2-7; 12 bases match TRBD2. Unmatched junction bases numbered 4, after V lost 7 bases and J lost 3 bases. The germline V gene encodes CDR1 SQVTM and CDR2 ANQGSEA. CDR3 size: 13 residues. The CDR3: CSALTSGGYEQYF. DNA of the CDR3: TGCAGCGCCCTGACTAGCGGGGGCTACGAGCAGTACTTC.

This clonotype has more than one count but fewer than ten. The J gene is TRBJ1-2, the V gene TRBV27, with D hard to call. Germline V gene sequence: CDR1 MNHEY, CDR2 SMNVEV (reference sequence). This CDR3 is built from 13 residues. V lost 4 bases to trimming and J lost 1 base, with 7 bases between them. The CDR3 coding sequence is TGTGCCAGCAGTTCCGGCGGTAACTATGGCTACACCTTC. Its protein is CASSSGGNYGYTF.

This sequence joins TRBV10-3 and TRBJ2-1, with no clear D. V was pared by 7 bases and J by 8 bases, with 15 bases between. Germline V gene sequence: CDR1 ENHRY, CDR2 SYGVKD. The CDR3 totals 13 residues. CDR3 nucleotides: TGTGCCATCAAGGCGTCGGAAAGCGATGAGCAGTTCTTC. This encodes CAIKASESDEQFF.

This clonotype appeared a few times. The V gene is TRBV28, the J gene TRBJ2-1; 10 positions match TRBD2. With V trimmed by 5 bases and J by 5 bases, 9 bases remained unmatched. This CDR3 region has 16 residues. Germline loops: CDR1 MDHEN, CDR2 SYDVKM. The DNA for the CDR3 is TGTGCCAGCAGTACACCTAGCGGGAGACGGGACAATGAGCAGTTCTTC. This encodes CASSTPSGRRDNEQFF.

The rearrangement joins TRBV29-1 to TRBJ2-3; D might be TRBD1 (6 bases). This CDR3 is 13 amino acids long. CDR1 is SQVTM, CDR2 ANQGSEA, per germline. Trimming removed 6 bases at V and 8 bases at J, with 18 bases between. In DNA, the CDR3 is TGCAGCGTCCGGGGCCAGGGGAGAGGTACGCAGTATTTT. Protein: CSVRGQGRGTQYF.

In DNA, the CDR3 is TGTGCCAGCAGTGAAGTTCCCGGGTCCTGGGCCACTGAAGCTTTCTTT. The encoded protein is CASSEVPGSWATEAFF. V usage is TRBV2 and J usage is TRBJ1-1; D is ambiguous. This CDR3 contains 16 residues. V lost 1 base and J lost 4, with 16 bases in between. Germline CDR1 is SNHLY and CDR2 is FYNNEI. Complete variable domain (other parts from reference TRBV2 and TRBJ1-1): EPEVTQTPSHQVTQMGQEVILRCVPISNHLYFYWYRQILGQKVEFLVSFYNNEISEKSEIFDDQFSVERPDGSNFTLKIRSTKLEDSAMYFCASSEVPGSWATEAFFGQGTRLTVV.

This clonotype was found many times. This chain joins TRBV7-2 and TRBJ2-3; 8 bases are a match to TRBD2. The CDR3 consists of 14 residues. The J segment lost 4 bases and the V segment lost 3 bases, leaving 3 bases of the junction unmatched. Looked up from germline, CDR1 is SGHTA and CDR2 is FQGNSA. CDR3 amino acids: CASSLGLDADTQYF. The CDR3 DNA follows: TGTGCCAGCAGCTTGGGACTAGATGCAGATACGCAGTATTTT.

The chain is built from TRBV29-1 and TRBJ2-1, with 13 bases lining up with TRBD2. Germline CDR1 and CDR2: SQVTM and ANQGSEA. This CDR3 comprises 15 residues. The V segment lost 6 bases and the J segment 7 bases; nucleotides outside the gene matches: 9. The CDR3 sequence: CSVQVLAGGLNEQFF. Written as DNA, the CDR3 is TGCAGCGTACAAGTACTAGCGGGAGGGCTAAATGAGCAGTTCTTC.

This clonotype showed up just a few times. This sequence joins TRBV27 and TRBJ2-2; D is ambiguous. Germline V CDR1 and CDR2: MNHEY, SMNVEV (reference sequence). The V end was cut by 1 base, the J end by 0 bases, with 3 bases between. This CDR3 region has 14 residues. This chain's CDR3 is CASSLFANTGELFF. The CDR3 DNA reads TGTGCCAGCAGTTTATTCGCGAACACCGGGGAGCTGTTTTTT.

The V gene is TRBV7-2, the J gene TRBJ1-2; D gene ambiguous. Germline V gives CDR1 SGHTA, CDR2 FQGNSA. The CDR3 contains 16 residues. Trimming removed 1 base from V and 4 bases from J, with 16 bases in between. Written as DNA, the CDR3 is TGTGCCAGCAGCTTAGGCCCCCCGTTAAGTGGCTATGGCTACACCTTC. Protein sequence: CASSLGPPLSGYGYTF. Full variable domain (missing parts from reference TRBV7-2 and TRBJ1-2): GAGVSQSPSNKVTEKGKDVELRCDPISGHTALYWYRQSLGQGLEFLIYFQGNSAPDKSGLPSDRFSAERTGGSVSTLTIQRTQQEDSAVYLCASSLGPPLSGYGYTFGSGTRLTVV.

This chain joins TRBV28 and TRBJ1-5; the match to TRBD1 covers 7 bases. The V segment lost 1 base and the J segment 6 bases; nucleotides outside the gene matches: 6. The CDR3 has 15 residues. The germline V gene has CDR1 MDHEN and CDR2 SYDVKM. The CDR3 DNA sequence: TGTGCCAGCAGTTTATCGACAGGGCTCGGTCAGCCCCAGCATTTT. This codes for CASSLSTGLGQPQHF.

The chain is built from TRBV12-3 or TRBV12-4 and TRBJ2-3, with 7 positions matching TRBD1. V shed 5 bases and J 5 bases; nucleotides not matched to a gene: 7. CDR3 length: 14 residues. The CDR3 protein is CASSQKTGRDTQYF. In DNA form, the CDR3 reads TGTGCCAGCAGTCAAAAGACAGGGAGAGATACGCAGTATTTT.

The chain employs TRBV10-3 and TRBJ2-7, with D maybe TRBD2 (5 bases). V shed 11 bases and J shed 2 bases, with 10 bases lying between them. CDR3 length equals 11 residues. In germline, CDR1 is ENHRY, CDR2 SYGVKD. CDR3 in DNA: TGTGCCGCCCGGGATACCTACGAGCAGTACTTC. Its protein product is CAARDTYEQYF.

This clonotype was seen more than once but under ten times. CDR3 bases: TGTGCCAGCAGTGTATCTAGCGGGAGGGCCTTACCCTCCTACAATGAGCAGTTCTTC. Its translation: CASSVSSGRALPSYNEQFF. The chain joins TRBV28 to TRBJ2-1; TRBD2 matches at 12 bases. The CDR3 runs 19 residues. With 5 bases clipped from V and 0 bases from J, the junction kept 11 bases outside the gene matches. Per germline, CDR1 MDHEN and CDR2 SYDVKM.